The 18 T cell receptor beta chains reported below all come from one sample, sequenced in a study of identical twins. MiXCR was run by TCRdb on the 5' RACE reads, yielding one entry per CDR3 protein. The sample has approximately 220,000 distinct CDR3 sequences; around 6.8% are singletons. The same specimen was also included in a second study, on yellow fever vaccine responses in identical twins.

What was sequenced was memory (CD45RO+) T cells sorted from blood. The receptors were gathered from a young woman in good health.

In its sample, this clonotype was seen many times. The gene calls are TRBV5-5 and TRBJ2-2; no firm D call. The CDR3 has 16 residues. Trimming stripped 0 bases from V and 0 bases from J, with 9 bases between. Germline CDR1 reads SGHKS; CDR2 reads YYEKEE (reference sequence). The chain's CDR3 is CASSLGAFANTGELFF. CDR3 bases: TGTGCCAGCAGCTTGGGGGCATTCGCGAACACCGGGGAGCTGTTTTTT.

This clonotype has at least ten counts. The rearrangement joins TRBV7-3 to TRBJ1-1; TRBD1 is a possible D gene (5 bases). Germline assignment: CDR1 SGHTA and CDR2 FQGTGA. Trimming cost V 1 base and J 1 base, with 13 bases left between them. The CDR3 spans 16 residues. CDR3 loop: CASSLKSGRENTEAFF. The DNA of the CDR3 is TGTGCCAGCAGCTTAAAGTCTGGCAGGGAGAACACTGAAGCTTTCTTT.

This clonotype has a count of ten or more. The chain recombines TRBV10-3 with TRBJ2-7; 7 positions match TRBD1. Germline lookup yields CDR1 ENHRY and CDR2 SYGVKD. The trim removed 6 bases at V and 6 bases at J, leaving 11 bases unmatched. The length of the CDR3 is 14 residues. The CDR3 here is CAISTTGERGEQYF. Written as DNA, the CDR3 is TGTGCCATCAGCACTACAGGGGAACGGGGCGAGCAGTACTTC.

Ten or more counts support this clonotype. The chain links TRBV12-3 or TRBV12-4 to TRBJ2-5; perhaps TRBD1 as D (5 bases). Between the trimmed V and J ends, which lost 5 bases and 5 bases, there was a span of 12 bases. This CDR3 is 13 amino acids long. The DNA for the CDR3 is TGTGCCAGCAGTCCTGGGGCAGGGGAGACCCAGTACTTC. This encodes CASSPGAGETQYF.

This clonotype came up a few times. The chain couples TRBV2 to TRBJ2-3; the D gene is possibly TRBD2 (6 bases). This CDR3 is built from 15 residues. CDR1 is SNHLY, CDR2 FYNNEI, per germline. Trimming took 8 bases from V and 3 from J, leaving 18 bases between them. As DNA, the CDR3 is TGTGCCAGCTCTCCAGGCTGGGAGGATACAGATACGCAGTATTTT. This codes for CASSPGWEDTDTQYF. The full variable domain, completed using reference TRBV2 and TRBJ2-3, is EPEVTQTPSHQVTQMGQEVILRCVPISNHLYFYWYRQILGQKVEFLVSFYNNEISEKSEIFDDQFSVERPDGSNFTLKIRSTKLEDSAMYFCASSPGWEDTDTQYFGPGTRLTVL.

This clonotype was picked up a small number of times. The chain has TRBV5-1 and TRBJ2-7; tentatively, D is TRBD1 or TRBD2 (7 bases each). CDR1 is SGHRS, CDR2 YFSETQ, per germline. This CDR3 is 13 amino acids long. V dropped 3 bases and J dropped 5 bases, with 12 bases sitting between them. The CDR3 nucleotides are TGCGCCAGCAGCTCCCAGGGGGGGAACGAGCAGTACTTC. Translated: CASSSQGGNEQYF.

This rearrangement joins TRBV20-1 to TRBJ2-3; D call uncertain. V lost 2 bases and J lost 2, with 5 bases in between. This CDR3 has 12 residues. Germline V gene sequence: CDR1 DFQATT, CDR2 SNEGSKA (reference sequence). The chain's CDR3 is CSARHYTDTQYF. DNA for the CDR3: TGCAGTGCTAGACACTACACAGATACGCAGTATTTT.

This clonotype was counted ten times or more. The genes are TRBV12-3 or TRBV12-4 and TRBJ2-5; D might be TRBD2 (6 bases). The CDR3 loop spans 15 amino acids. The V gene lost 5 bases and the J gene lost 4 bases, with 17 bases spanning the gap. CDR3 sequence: CASSTAGSFSETQYF. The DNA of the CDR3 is TGTGCCAGCAGTACCGCCGGGAGCTTTTCAGAGACCCAGTACTTC.

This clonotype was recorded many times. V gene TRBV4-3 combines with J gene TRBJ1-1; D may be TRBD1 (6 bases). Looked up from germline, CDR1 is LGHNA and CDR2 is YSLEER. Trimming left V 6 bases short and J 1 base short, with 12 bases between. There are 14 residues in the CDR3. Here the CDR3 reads CASSQPDRNTEAFF. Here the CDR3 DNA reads TGCGCCAGCAGTCAACCGGACAGGAACACTGAAGCTTTCTTT.

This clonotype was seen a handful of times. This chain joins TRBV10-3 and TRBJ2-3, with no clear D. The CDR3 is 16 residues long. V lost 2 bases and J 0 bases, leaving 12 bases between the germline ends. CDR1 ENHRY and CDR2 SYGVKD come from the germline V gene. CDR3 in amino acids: CAISERVTGSTDTQYF. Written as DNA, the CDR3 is TGTGCCATCAGTGAGAGAGTTACCGGAAGCACAGATACGCAGTATTTT.

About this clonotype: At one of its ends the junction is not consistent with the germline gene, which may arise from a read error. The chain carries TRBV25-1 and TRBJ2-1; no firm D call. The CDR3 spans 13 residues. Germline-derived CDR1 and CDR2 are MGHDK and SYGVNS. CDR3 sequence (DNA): TGTGCCAGCAGTTGGCCAGGTACAAATGGGCAGTTCTTC. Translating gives CASSWPGTNGQFF.

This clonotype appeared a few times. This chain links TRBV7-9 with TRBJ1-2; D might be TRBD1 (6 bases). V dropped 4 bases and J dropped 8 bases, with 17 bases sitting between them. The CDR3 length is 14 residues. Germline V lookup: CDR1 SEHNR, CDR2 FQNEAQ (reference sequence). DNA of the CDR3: TGTGCCAGCAGCTCGACAGGACAGATACGGGGCTACACCTTC. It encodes CASSSTGQIRGYTF.

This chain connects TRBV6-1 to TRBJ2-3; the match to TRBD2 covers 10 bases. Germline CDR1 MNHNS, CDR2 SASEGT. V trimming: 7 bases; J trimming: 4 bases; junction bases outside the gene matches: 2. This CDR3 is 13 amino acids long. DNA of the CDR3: TGTGCCAGCAAAGCGGGGGGGCCAGATACGCAGTATTTT. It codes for CASKAGGPDTQYF.

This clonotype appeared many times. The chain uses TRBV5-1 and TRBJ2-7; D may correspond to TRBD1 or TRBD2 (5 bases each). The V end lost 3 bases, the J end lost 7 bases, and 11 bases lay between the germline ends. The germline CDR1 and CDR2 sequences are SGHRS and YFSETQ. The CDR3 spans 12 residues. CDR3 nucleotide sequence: TGCGCCAGCAGCTGGGGGATAGGGGAGCAGTACTTC. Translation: CASSWGIGEQYF.

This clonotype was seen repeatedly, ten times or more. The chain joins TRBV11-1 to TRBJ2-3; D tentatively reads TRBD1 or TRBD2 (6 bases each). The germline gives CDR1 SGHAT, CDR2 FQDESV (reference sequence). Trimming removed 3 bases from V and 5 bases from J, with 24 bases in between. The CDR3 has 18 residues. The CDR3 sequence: CASSFWVAALGGGDTQYF. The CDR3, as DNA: TGTGCCAGCAGCTTTTGGGTAGCGGCACTTGGAGGGGGAGATACGCAGTATTTT.

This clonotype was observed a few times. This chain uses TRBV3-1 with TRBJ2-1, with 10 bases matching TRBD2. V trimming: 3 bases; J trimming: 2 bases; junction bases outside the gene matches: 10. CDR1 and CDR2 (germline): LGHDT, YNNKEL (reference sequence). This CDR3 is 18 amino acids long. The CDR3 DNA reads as TGTGCCAGCAGCCATGTCCTAGCGGGAGATACAGCCTACAATGAGCAGTTCTTC. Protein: CASSHVLAGDTAYNEQFF.

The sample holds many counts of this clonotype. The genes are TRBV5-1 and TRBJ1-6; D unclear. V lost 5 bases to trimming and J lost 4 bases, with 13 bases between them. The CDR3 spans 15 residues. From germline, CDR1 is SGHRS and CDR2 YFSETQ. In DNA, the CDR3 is TGCGCCAGCAGTATCGCCGGGAATTATAATTCACCCCTCCACTTT. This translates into CASSIAGNYNSPLHF.

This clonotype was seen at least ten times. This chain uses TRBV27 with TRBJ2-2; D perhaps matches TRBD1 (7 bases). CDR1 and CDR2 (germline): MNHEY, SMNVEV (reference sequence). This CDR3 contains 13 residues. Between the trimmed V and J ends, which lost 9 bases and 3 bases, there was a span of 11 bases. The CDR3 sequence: CASQGGYTGELFF. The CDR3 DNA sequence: TGTGCCAGTCAGGGGGGTTACACCGGGGAGCTGTTTTTT.